Each of the 5 T cell receptor beta chains below was sequenced from the same sample in a study of T cells after yellow fever vaccination. TCRdb passed the 5' RACE reads through MiXCR, listing each CDR3 protein once. The sample has 200,000 to 300,000 distinct CDR3 sequences; about 7.1% are singletons. The source was CD4+ T cells sorted from PBMCs, collected 15 days after the yellow fever booster vaccination. The receptor source for this set is a man younger than 45 who received the YFV17D yellow fever vaccine.

The V gene is TRBV12-3 or TRBV12-4, the J gene TRBJ2-4, with 12 nucleotides matching TRBD2. The CDR3 runs to 14 residues. After removal of 6 bases from V and 7 bases from J, the junction contained 4 bases not matched to a gene. The CDR3 loop reads CASSSGLAGNIQYF. Here the CDR3 DNA reads TGTGCCAGCAGCTCCGGACTAGCGGGGAACATTCAGTACTTC.

This rearrangement joins TRBV6-5 to TRBJ1-5; 7 bases line up with TRBD1. The J segment lost 0 bases and the V segment lost 8 bases, leaving 4 bases of the junction unmatched. This CDR3 has 14 amino acids. Germline CDR1 is MNHEY and CDR2 is SVGAGI. The CDR3 reads CASVQGNSNQPQHF. The CDR3 region has the DNA TGTGCCAGCGTACAGGGGAATAGCAATCAGCCCCAGCATTTT.

This clonotype was picked up a small number of times. The CDR3 DNA sequence: TGTGCCAGCAGCCTCAGGGGGTCCAAAGGGCCGTATGGCTACACCTTC. It codes for CASSLRGSKGPYGYTF. The chain is built from TRBV3-1 and TRBJ1-2; 7 positions match TRBD1. V was clipped by 4 bases and J by 5 bases; unmatched bases: 13. The V gene's germline CDR1 is LGHDT and CDR2 YNNKEL (reference sequence). This CDR3 spans 16 amino acids. The whole variable domain, filled in from reference TRBV3-1 and TRBJ1-2, reads DTAVSQTPKYLVTQMGNDKSIKCEQNLGHDTMYWYKQDSKKFLKIMFSYNNKELIINETVPNRFSPKSPDKAHLNLHINSLELGDSAVYFCASSLRGSKGPYGYTFGSGTRLTVV.

This clonotype was counted only a few times. The chain uses TRBV7-2 and TRBJ1-3; D remains unclear. Germline CDR1 is SGHTA and CDR2 is FQGNSA. CDR3 length: 16 amino acids. Trimming took 1 base from V and 0 from J, leaving 10 bases between them. The CDR3 coding sequence is TGTGCCAGCAGCTTAGTCTCGACGAGCTCTGGAAACACCATATATTTT. The encoded protein is CASSLVSTSSGNTIYF.

This clonotype was detected ten times or more. The chain employs TRBV7-9 and TRBJ2-1, with D unresolved. Trimming took 1 base from V and 0 from J, leaving 7 bases between them. The germline V gene has CDR1 SEHNR and CDR2 FQNEAQ (reference sequence). The CDR3 has 15 amino acids. For the CDR3, the DNA is TGTGCCAGCAGCTTAGGAACGGTCTCCTACAATGAGCAGTTCTTC. It is translated as CASSLGTVSYNEQFF.